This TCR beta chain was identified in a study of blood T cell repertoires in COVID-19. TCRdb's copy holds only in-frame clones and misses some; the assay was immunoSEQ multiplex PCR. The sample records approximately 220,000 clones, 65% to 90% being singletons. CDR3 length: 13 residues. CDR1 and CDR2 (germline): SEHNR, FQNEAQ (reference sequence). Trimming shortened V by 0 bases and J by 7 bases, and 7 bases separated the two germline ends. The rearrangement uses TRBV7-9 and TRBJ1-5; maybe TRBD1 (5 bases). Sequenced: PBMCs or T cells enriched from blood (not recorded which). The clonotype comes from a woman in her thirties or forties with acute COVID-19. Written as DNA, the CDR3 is TGTGCCAGCAGCTTAGCTCAGGGCCAGCCCCAGCATTTT. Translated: CASSLAQGQPQHF.